This entry lists 23 T cell receptor beta chains sequenced from one sample in a study of CD8 T cells in Susac syndrome. Random-hexamer reverse transcription was applied to roughly 0.5 to 1 ug RNA. TCRdb re-called the immunoSEQ multiplex PCR reads with MiXCR, one entry per CDR3 protein. The sample shows more than 150,000 distinct CDR3 sequences, roughly 94% of them seen only once. Sequences were obtained from CD8+ T cells from PBMCs. These receptors originate from a human donor with Susac syndrome.

This chain links TRBV14 with TRBJ1-1; D is ambiguous. The V gene lost 3 bases and the J gene lost 10 bases, with 9 bases spanning the gap. The CDR3 runs 11 residues. Looked up from germline, CDR1 is SGHDN and CDR2 is FVKESK. Here the CDR3 reads CASSQGRAAFF. Written as DNA, the CDR3 is TGTGCCAGCAGCCAGGGAAGGGCAGCTTTCTTT.

This clonotype was counted once. The rearrangement joins TRBV12-3 or TRBV12-4 to TRBJ1-1; no clear D. V was pared by 7 bases and J by 0 bases, with 3 bases between. This CDR3 contains 11 residues. Here the CDR3 DNA reads TGTGCCAGCAAGGTGAACACTGAAGCTTTCTTT. Amino acids: CASKVNTEAFF.

J is TRBJ2-1 and V is TRBV13, with 9 bases lining up with TRBD2. The germline CDR1 and CDR2 sequences are PRHDT and FYEKMQ (reference sequence). V gave up 3 bases and J gave up 8 bases; unmatched junction bases: 2. The CDR3 covers 13 residues. CDR3 nucleotides: TGTGCCAGCAGCTTTAGCGGGGGATATGAGCAGTTCTTC. This translates into CASSFSGGYEQFF. The variable domain in full, completed from reference TRBV13 and TRBJ2-1, reads AAGVIQSPRHLIKEKRETATLKCYPIPRHDTVYWYQQGPGQDPQFLISFYEKMQSDKGSIPDRFSAQQFSDYHSELNMSSLELGDSALYFCASSFSGGYEQFFGPGTRLTVL.

This chain connects TRBV7-3 to TRBJ2-3, with 9 bases lining up with TRBD1. Germline CDR1 SGHTA, CDR2 FQGTGA. This CDR3 is 16 amino acids long. V trimming: 5 bases; J trimming: 5 bases; junction bases outside the gene matches: 11. The chain's CDR3 is CASSQGGGQGQDTQYF. For the CDR3, the DNA is TGTGCCAGCAGCCAAGGGGGGGGACAGGGACAAGATACGCAGTATTTT.

V is TRBV3-1 and J is TRBJ2-5; 12 bases are shared with TRBD2. V was pared by 0 bases and J by 5 bases, with 10 bases of the junction left unmatched. Germline V gene lookup returns CDR1 LGHDT and CDR2 YNNKEL (reference sequence). This CDR3 contains 18 residues. The CDR3 region has the DNA TGTGCCAGCAGCCAAGACCGTCTAGCGGGGGGGCCCGGGGAGACCCAGTACTTC. It encodes CASSQDRLAGGPGETQYF.

The V call is TRBV12-3 or TRBV12-4, the J call TRBJ1-5; no clear D. The CDR3 runs 13 residues. Deletions cut 3 bases from V and 2 bases from J, with 5 bases between. The CDR3 region has the DNA TGTGCCAGCAGTTTCGGCGGCAATCAGCCCCAGCATTTT. It is translated as CASSFGGNQPQHF.

This rearrangement joins TRBV6-5 to TRBJ2-3; 12 bases are shared with TRBD2. Germline CDR1 is MNHEY and CDR2 is SVGAGI. V was clipped by 5 bases and J by 6 bases; unmatched bases: 0. There are 13 residues in the CDR3. CDR3 protein: CASSGLAGDTQYF. As DNA, the CDR3 is TGTGCCAGCAGTGGACTAGCGGGGGATACGCAGTATTTT.

The chain uses TRBV24-1 and TRBJ1-5; D is uncertain. The CDR3 covers 14 residues. The V end was cut by 5 bases, the J end by 5 bases, with 12 bases between. Germline V gives CDR1 KGHDR, CDR2 SFDVKD. The CDR3 nucleotides read TGTGCCACCAGTGTCAAAGGGAGCGATCAGCCCCAGCATTTT. It codes for CATSVKGSDQPQHF.

The J gene is TRBJ2-7, the V gene TRBV5-1; TRBD1 matches at 7 bases. CDR3 length: 14 amino acids. Germline loops: CDR1 SGHRS, CDR2 YFSETQ. V gave up 7 bases and J gave up 0 bases; unmatched junction bases: 7. The CDR3, as DNA: TGCGCCAGCCATGACAGGGAAATCTCCTACGAGCAGTACTTC. It specifies CASHDREISYEQYF.

The chain links TRBV29-1 to TRBJ2-7; D might be TRBD2 (5 bases). CDR1 SQVTM and CDR2 ANQGSEA come from the germline V gene. V lost 2 bases, J lost 3 bases, and 5 bases lay in between. The length of the CDR3 is 11 residues. The CDR3 nucleotides are TGCAGCGTTGAAAGCGGCTACGAGCAGTACTTC. Protein product: CSVESGYEQYF.

The chain recombines TRBV4-1 with TRBJ2-4; 7 bases fit TRBD2. This CDR3 spans 10 amino acids. Germline assignment: CDR1 MGHRA and CDR2 YSYEKL. CDR3 sequence: CSGDLNIQYF. The CDR3 bases are TGCAGCGGGGATCTAAACATTCAGTACTTC.

V and J are TRBV7-8 and TRBJ2-3, with 8 nucleotides matching TRBD2. The CDR3 has 15 residues. The germline gives CDR1 SGHVS, CDR2 FQNEAQ. J gave up 0 bases and V 5 bases, and 4 bases lay outside the gene matches. The CDR3 is CASSILAGSTDTQYF. The CDR3 DNA sequence: TGTGCCAGCAGCATCCTAGCGGGTAGCACAGATACGCAGTATTTT.

The rearrangement joins TRBV29-1 to TRBJ2-7, with 14 nucleotides matching TRBD2. Germline V gene lookup returns CDR1 SQVTM and CDR2 ANQGSEA. Unmatched junction bases numbered 3, after V lost 6 bases and J lost 2 bases. CDR3 length: 14 residues. DNA of the CDR3: TGCAGCGTCTCGGGACTAGCGGGAGCCTACGAGCAGTACTTC. Translating gives CSVSGLAGAYEQYF.

The rearrangement joins TRBV10-3 to TRBJ2-3; D is unresolved. CDR3 length: 13 amino acids. In germline, CDR1 is ENHRY, CDR2 SYGVKD. V lost 3 bases and J 3 bases, leaving 7 bases between the germline ends. The CDR3 coding sequence is TGTGCCATCAGTGAAGCACTTACAGATACGCAGTATTTT. Encoded protein: CAISEALTDTQYF.

The chain has TRBV15 and TRBJ2-5; 7 bases align to TRBD1. The junction had 8 bases not matched to a gene; V was cut back by 4 bases and J by 3 bases. The CDR3 runs to 15 residues. Germline assignment: CDR1 LNHNV and CDR2 YYDKDF (reference sequence). The CDR3 spells CATSNTPDREETQYF. DNA for the CDR3: TGTGCCACCAGCAACACACCCGACAGGGAAGAGACCCAGTACTTC.

The chain has TRBV20-1 and TRBJ2-2; the D is unclear. Germline CDR1 DFQATT, CDR2 SNEGSKA (reference sequence). V was shortened by 0 bases and J by 3 bases, with 8 bases between the two germline ends. This CDR3 contains 14 residues. CDR3 residues: CSAREPAHTGELFF. Here the CDR3 DNA reads TGCAGTGCTAGAGAACCGGCGCACACCGGGGAGCTGTTTTTT.

This clonotype was observed a few times. The chain joins TRBV27 to TRBJ1-5; D remains unclear. Trimming took 3 bases from V and 2 from J, leaving 2 bases between them. The CDR3 is 12 residues long. CDR1 MNHEY and CDR2 SMNVEV come from the germline V gene (reference sequence). The CDR3: CASSFRNQPQHF. DNA for the CDR3: TGTGCCAGCAGTTTTCGCAATCAGCCCCAGCATTTT.

The genes are TRBV14 and TRBJ2-1, with a tentative D call TRBD2 (6 bases). Germline lookup yields CDR1 SGHDN and CDR2 FVKESK. V was shortened by 1 base and J by 3 bases, with 7 bases between the two germline ends. This CDR3 is 14 amino acids long. The DNA for the CDR3 is TGTGCCAGCAGCCAAGGACTAGACTACAATGAGCAGTTCTTC. It codes for CASSQGLDYNEQFF.

The CDR3: CAWSEGPTNNQPQHF. CDR3 nucleotide sequence: TGTGCCTGGAGTGAGGGACCGACTAACAATCAGCCCCAGCATTTT. The rearrangement uses TRBV30 and TRBJ1-5; maybe TRBD1 (5 bases). The CDR3 totals 15 residues. Trimming cost V 1 base and J 3 bases, with 13 bases left between them. Germline CDR1 reads GTSNPN; CDR2 reads SVGIG (reference sequence).

This chain connects TRBV7-2 to TRBJ1-4; maybe TRBD1 (5 bases). V was shortened by 2 bases and J by 4 bases, with 11 bases between the two germline ends. The CDR3 contains 15 residues. Germline V gives CDR1 SGHTA, CDR2 FQGNSA. CDR3: CASSLRSRDNEKLFF. CDR3 sequence (DNA): TGTGCCAGCAGCTTAAGGTCCAGGGATAATGAAAAACTGTTTTTT.

The rearrangement links TRBV19 to TRBJ2-7; no firm D call. Deletions cut 5 bases from V and 2 bases from J, with 13 bases between. The CDR3 extends over 14 amino acids. Looked up from germline, CDR1 is LNHDA and CDR2 is SQIVND (reference sequence). DNA for the CDR3: TGTGCCAGTAGTGGCGCGAACCCCCCCTACGAGCAGTACTTC. This translates into CASSGANPPYEQYF.

The genes are TRBV5-1 and TRBJ1-3; D unresolved. V was trimmed by 0 bases and J by 3 bases, leaving 10 bases between them. This CDR3 spans 15 amino acids. CDR1 is SGHRS, CDR2 YFSETQ, per germline. CDR3 coding DNA: TGCGCCAGCAGCTTGGAACGGGCCGGTGGAAACACCATATATTTT. This sequence encodes CASSLERAGGNTIYF.

The chain is built from TRBV20-1 and TRBJ1-5; D might be TRBD1 (5 bases). CDR3 length: 18 residues. Trimming stripped 0 bases from V and 3 bases from J, with 21 bases between. Germline CDR1 reads DFQATT; CDR2 reads SNEGSKA (reference sequence). CDR3 protein: CSARDGTAHLKDNQPQHF. CDR3 nucleotide sequence: TGCAGTGCTAGAGACGGGACTGCCCACTTGAAGGACAATCAGCCCCAGCATTTT.